The source of this T cell receptor (beta chain) is a study of shared clonotypes between healthy human individuals (dated by TCRdb to the early 2020s). With respect to the entire study: The cohort comprised a couple of women and three men aged 18 to 49 years. For each donor, CD4 naive and CD4 memory were each run on three plates, CD8 naive on two plates, and CD8 memory on one plate. Blood TCR repertoires of a handful of healthy adults were deeply sequenced to estimate repertoire size and the extent of clonotype sharing between individuals. To increase sequencing depth and limit assay-specific biases, TCR repertoire library preparation and sequencing were carried out by different laboratories using diverse techniques. Each donor's leukapheresis produced roughly between about 0.9 and 9.5 billion PBMCs.

The donors were healthy, HIV-negative adults with no recently reported acute infections or vaccinations. All donors were Caucasian adults living in Nashville, Tennessee, USA. Magnetic negative selection was used to enrich CD4+ T cells, after which naive cells were positively selected on CD45RA and the negative fraction became the memory subset. After blood collection by leukapheresis, PBMCs were isolated using Ficoll-Histopaque density gradient centrifugation and then cryopreserved in the vapor phase of liquid nitrogen. Analytical flow cytometry was used to check the purity and quantity of every magnetically sorted T cell population. Genomic DNA was isolated from each sorted fraction and quantified by UV absorbance on a Nanodrop 2000c. Points the paper makes about the study in general: Naive subsets generally had larger estimated clonotype richness than memory subsets did. Sampling was limited to blood, and TCR repertoires in tissue likely differ from TCR repertoires in blood. Based on pairwise subsampling, the degree of clonotype sharing among donors was expected to be affected by sequencing depth. The small number of donors limited the genetic and exposure-history diversity represented. Even with the large sequencing depth, rarefaction of the sorted-subset datasets indicated that sequencing was incomplete. Higher generation probabilities were observed for clonotypes shared by all four sorted-subset donors than for non-shared clonotypes. About 4.5% of naive CD4, 3.5% of naive CD8, roughly 2.4% of memory CD4, and less than 0.45% of memory CD8 clonotypes were shared across several donors.

V and J are trimmed by 7 bases and 7 bases, and the gene matches miss 9 bases of the junction. CDR1 SQVTM and CDR2 ANQGSEA were looked up in the germline V gene. Measured from the cysteine to the phenylalanine, the CDR3 is 13 residues long. Only CDR3 DNA is held: 39 bases, read in frame from base 1. Using the deep immunoSEQ assay, TCR CDR3 regions were amplified from genomic DNA by multiplex PCR. Genomic DNA extracted from each cell subset was distributed evenly over all wells of several immunoSEQ 96-well plates, and each plate served as one replicate. For sorted subsets, approximately 200 ng of genomic DNA, equivalent to 30,000 or so T cell genomes, went into each replicate PCR. The purified libraries were quantified using a Qubit 3.0 fluorometer, sized with a Bioanalyzer 2100, and then quantified again using the KAPA Library Quantification kit. Every immunoSEQ 96-well plate was sequenced on a separate single-read 150-cycle Illumina NextSeq 550 flow cell. The source study handled its data this way. The immunoSEQ output contained only junctional sequences without quality scores, so filtering could not match that applied to full-length reads. To assign V/J genes and CDR3, sequences were annotated against IMGT germline references using PyIR, a Python wrapper for IgBLAST v1.9. Reads with weak V/J assignments (E-value above 1e-6), missing CDR3, stop codons, out-of-frame junctions, or ambiguous translated residues were removed. A V3J clonotype was defined by an identical inferred V gene, J gene, and CDR3 amino acid sequence. To compute the percentage overlap between repertoires, the number of shared unique clonotypes was divided by the size of the smaller repertoire. Richness of each repertoire was evaluated using RTK rarefaction, the Chao1 estimator, and Recon v2.1 estimates of unobserved clonotypes. For all TCRbeta clonotypes obtained by the gDNA method from a few donors, generation probabilities were computed with OLGA. In its TCRdb copy, this immuneACCESS table keeps in-frame sequences only and misses some clones. Where compared with another copy, unresolved V genes explain less than half of these, and the others have no known cause. Clonal size and the V and J genes are those of that table, whereas D and trimming came from the DNA. The sample table holds around 340,000 clones, of which around 79% were seen once. Clones ranked in the top ten supply roughly 10% of the sample.

This clone was observed many times. What antigen it recognizes has not been identified. The input lacks base qualities; no much larger clone sits a single base away. This clonotype was obtained from a man under 40 in good health. Sequenced sample: memory CD4+ T cells sorted from blood. According to the study, the label for this sample's cell subset or site signals: CD45RA-negative fraction. Rearrangement joined TRBV29-1 to TRBJ2-1, with 8 bases matching TRBD2. The DNA reads TGCAGCGGTAGCGGGATAATACCAAATGAGCAGTTCTTC. This gives the protein CSGSGIIPNEQFF.